This is a list of T cell receptor beta chains from one sample in a study of blood T cell repertoires in COVID-19. Some clones are missing from TCRdb's copy, which holds only in-frame ones; the method was immunoSEQ multiplex PCR. The sample consists of about 140,000 clones, about 88% of them appearing once. Sequencing input: peripheral blood. Receptors originate from a human donor with COVID-19, enrolled during active disease. The donor label of this sample is uncertain. The CDR3 runs from the conserved cysteine through the conserved F or W. For some rows the clone size is stated as once, few or many, or as a class when expanded; others skip it.

>once|TRBJ2-3|16|TRBV3-1/TRBV3-2
CASSHVSSGFTDTQYF
>-|TRBJ1-1|15|TRBV6-5
CASSYGGAENTEAFF
>-|TRBJ1-5|15|TRBV6-6
CASRHFARGSQPQHF
>-|TRBJ1-5|17|TRBV21-1
CASSKVVGTAQMEPQHF
>once|TRBJ1-4|15|TRBV5-1
CASSPGQQGFEKLFF
>-|TRBJ2-1|17|TRBV14
CASSLIGTVFSYNEQFF
>-|TRBJ1-1|13|TRBV29-1
CSVGDRTNTEAFF
>-|TRBJ1-5|16|TRBV5-8
CASSLWQGTSNQPQHF
>-|TRBJ1-3|15|TRBV2
CASSTTGGPGNTIYF
>-|TRBJ2-3|17|TRBV11-2
CASSFSLTSGRKNTQYF